A single sample gave rise to the 21 T cell receptor beta chains below, sequenced in a study of T cells in localized non-small cell lung cancer (TCRdb year 2020). Library creation used the immunoSEQ multiplex PCR assay. The source is immuneACCESS, and TCRdb retained only in-frame sequences with V and J called. Part of the clones is not carried over; for the studies checked, unresolved V genes explain less than half of this, and the remainder is unexplained. Present in this sample are 15,000 or so clones, over 75% of which were seen just once. The ten largest clones add up to over 25% of the sample. The sample in question was peripheral blood, obtained before any cancer treatment. Every receptor here comes from an older female donor with stage III squamous cell lung carcinoma.

CDR3 sequence (DNA): TGCGCCAGCAGCTTCGACAGGGCTGATGCCATGAACACTGAAGCTTTCTTT. Translated: CASSFDRADAMNTEAFF. The chain combines TRBV5-1 with TRBJ1-1, with 7 bases that match TRBD1. Germline values: CDR1 SGHRS, CDR2 YFSETQ. The CDR3 spans 17 residues. J was trimmed by 0 bases and V by 2 bases; bases with no gene match: 10.

The chain couples TRBV6-5 to TRBJ2-3; D might be TRBD2 (6 bases). CDR1 MNHEY and CDR2 SVGAGI come from the germline V gene. Trimming cost V 6 bases and J 5 bases, with 12 bases left between them. The CDR3 runs to 13 residues. This CDR3 reads CASRQTGGDTQYF. Written as DNA, the CDR3 is TGTGCCAGCAGACAGACCGGGGGAGATACGCAGTATTTT.

The rearrangement links TRBV28 to TRBJ1-5; 9 bases are a match to TRBD1. With V trimmed by 6 bases and J by 2 bases, 11 bases remained unmatched. The CDR3 has 17 residues. The V gene's germline CDR1 is MDHEN and CDR2 SYDVKM. This chain's CDR3 is CASSLPRTGVGNQPQHF. In DNA form, the CDR3 reads TGTGCCAGCAGCCTCCCCCGGACAGGGGTCGGCAATCAGCCCCAGCATTTT.

CDR3 loop: CASSDKTSNTGELFF. The CDR3 nucleotides are TGTGCCAGCAGTGACAAGACCTCGAACACCGGGGAGCTGTTTTTT. The chain recombines TRBV2 with TRBJ2-2; D ambiguous. In germline, CDR1 is SNHLY, CDR2 FYNNEI. The CDR3 sequence is 15 residues long. V was cut by 3 bases and J by 0 bases, with 8 bases left in between.

This clone was detected only once. The rearrangement links TRBV28 to TRBJ2-1; 12 bases agree with TRBD2. The J segment lost 7 bases and the V segment lost 2 bases, leaving 6 bases of the junction unmatched. CDR3 length: 16 amino acids. CDR1 is MDHEN and CDR2 is SYDVKM in the germline V gene. CDR3 sequence reads: CASSLPLAGGRNEQFF. The CDR3 DNA follows: TGTGCCAGCAGTTTACCCCTAGCGGGAGGGAGGAATGAGCAGTTCTTC.

Notes on this clone: One junction end disagrees with the germline gene, perhaps due to a read error. The chain links TRBV30 to TRBJ2-5; maybe TRBD2 (6 bases). Germline values: CDR1 GTSNPN, CDR2 SVGIG (reference sequence). CDR3 length: 12 amino acids. The CDR3 DNA follows: TGTGCCTGGAGACTCTTCGGGGACTCGCATCACTTC. It codes for CAWRLFGDSHHF.

Only one count was recorded for this clone. V is TRBV7-6 and J is TRBJ2-7; 9 bases map to TRBD1. V lost 6 bases and J lost 2; bases outside the gene matches: 8. There are 15 residues in the CDR3. The germline CDR1 and CDR2 sequences are SGHVS and FNYEAQ. This chain's CDR3 is CASSFQTGGPYEQYF. The CDR3 bases are TGTGCCAGCAGTTTTCAAACAGGGGGCCCCTACGAGCAGTACTTC.

The gene calls are TRBV29-1 and TRBJ2-1, with D possibly being TRBD2 (6 bases). CDR3 length equals 13 residues. Germline V CDR1 and CDR2: SQVTM, ANQGSEA. Trimming cost V 1 base and J 3 bases, with 7 bases left between them. CDR3 sequence (DNA): TGCAGCGTTGAAGGGGGGGTCTACAATGAGCAGTTCTTC. Translated: CSVEGGVYNEQFF.

V and J are TRBV5-4 and TRBJ2-7; D not certain. The CDR3 is 14 amino acids. Germline CDR1 reads SGHNT; CDR2 reads YYREEE (reference sequence). Trimming took off 0 bases at V and 0 bases at J, with 7 bases between the two ends. In DNA, the CDR3 is TGTGCCAGCAGCTTGGGGCCCCCCTCCTACGAGCAGTACTTC. This encodes CASSLGPPSYEQYF.

This clone was counted once. Other nucleotide sequences from this sample produce the same CDR3. The J gene is TRBJ2-3, the V gene TRBV20-1; no definite D call. V lost 6 bases to trimming and J lost 2 bases, with 3 bases between them. Germline V gene lookup returns CDR1 DFQATT and CDR2 SNEGSKA (reference sequence). The CDR3 sequence is 10 residues long. The CDR3 nucleotides are TGCAGTGCCACCACAGATACGCAGTATTTT. Its protein product is CSATTDTQYF.

The chain recombines TRBV28 with TRBJ2-1, with 12 bases matching TRBD2. This CDR3 has 21 amino acids. Trimming took 6 bases from V and 0 from J; bases not matched to a gene: 18. Germline V gene data show CDR1 as MDHEN and CDR2 as SYDVKM. CDR3 loop: CASSSPPGLAGVLSSYNEQFF. Written as DNA, the CDR3 is TGTGCCAGCAGCTCTCCACCGGGACTAGCGGGCGTCTTGAGCTCCTACAATGAGCAGTTCTTC.

J is TRBJ1-5 and V is TRBV11-1; no clear D gene. The germline V and J ends were trimmed by 3 bases and 7 bases, with 10 bases remaining between them. Per germline, CDR1 SGHAT and CDR2 FQDESV (reference sequence). The CDR3 has 13 residues. CDR3 in DNA: TGTGCCAGCAGCTTGGAGCGGTTGCAGCCCCAGCATTTT. This encodes CASSLERLQPQHF.

Points on this clone: The germline gene is not matched at one end of the junction; a read error may be the cause. V is TRBV7-8 and J is TRBJ1-2; 8 bases are shared with TRBD1. This CDR3 spans 15 amino acids. The germline V gene has CDR1 SGHVS and CDR2 FQNEAQ. The CDR3 sequence is CAGSLDKGRGQGYTF. The CDR3 DNA reads as TGTGCCGGCAGCTTAGATAAGGGCAGGGGGCAAGGCTACACCTTC.

The chain couples TRBV6-1 to TRBJ2-3; 8 bases align to TRBD2. The germline V gene encodes CDR1 MNHNS and CDR2 SASEGT. After removal of 11 bases from V and 3 bases from J, the junction contained 7 bases not matched to a gene. The CDR3 loop spans 13 amino acids. The CDR3 spells CAVVGGGTDTQYF. In nucleotides, the CDR3 is TGTGCCGTAGTCGGGGGGGGAACAGATACGCAGTATTTT.

CDR3 protein: CASSLDQPGELFF. The CDR3, as DNA: TGTGCCAGCAGCTTGGACCAGCCCGGGGAGCTGTTTTTT. The V and J genes are TRBV5-4 and TRBJ2-2, with D hard to call. CDR1 is SGHNT, CDR2 YYREEE, per germline (reference sequence). The CDR3 has 13 residues. V lost 0 bases, J lost 6 bases, and 6 bases lay in between.

The gene calls are TRBV28 and TRBJ2-7; 8 bases are a match to TRBD1. CDR3 length: 14 amino acids. Trimming took 5 bases from V and 1 from J; bases not matched to a gene: 4. Germline V gene lookup returns CDR1 MDHEN and CDR2 SYDVKM. CDR3 in amino acids: CASSTGTGSYEQYF. The CDR3 coding sequence is TGTGCCAGCAGTACCGGGACAGGATCCTACGAGCAGTACTTC.

The V call is TRBV7-2, the J call TRBJ1-5, with TRBD1 as a possible D gene (6 bases). This CDR3 region has 15 residues. Germline CDR1 reads SGHTA; CDR2 reads FQGNSA. Deletions cut 3 bases from V and 4 bases from J, with 13 bases between. As DNA, the CDR3 is TGTGCCAGCAGCTTGTACAGGGCTACTAATCAGCCCCAGCATTTT. This gives the protein CASSLYRATNQPQHF. The full variable domain, with the rest looked up from reference TRBV7-2 and TRBJ1-5, is GAGVSQSPSNKVTEKGKDVELRCDPISGHTALYWYRQSLGQGLEFLIYFQGNSAPDKSGLPSDRFSAERTGGSVSTLTIQRTQQEDSAVYLCASSLYRATNQPQHFGDGTRLSIL.

The chain employs TRBV7-9 and TRBJ2-3; 9 nucleotides line up with TRBD1. J was trimmed by 2 bases and V by 4 bases; bases with no gene match: 7. Germline CDR1 reads SEHNR; CDR2 reads FQNEAQ (reference sequence). The CDR3 loop spans 16 amino acids. The chain's CDR3 is CASSWNRDRVTDTQYF. CDR3 nucleotide sequence: TGTGCCAGCAGCTGGAACCGGGACAGGGTCACAGATACGCAGTATTTT.

This chain uses TRBV6-6 with TRBJ2-7; D is unclear. V gave up 2 bases and J gave up 3 bases, with 17 bases separating them. CDR1 and CDR2 from the germline V gene are MNHNY and SVGAGI (reference sequence). This CDR3 has 16 amino acids. CDR3 coding DNA: TGTGCCAGCAGTTACCCTACTTCGGGTTCAGGCTACGAGCAGTACTTC. Amino acids: CASSYPTSGSGYEQYF.

The V call is TRBV29-1, the J call TRBJ2-7, with D perhaps matching TRBD1 (6 bases). CDR1 SQVTM and CDR2 ANQGSEA come from the germline V gene. There are 13 residues in the CDR3. CDR3 protein: CRSPGTLLYEQYF. For the CDR3, the DNA is TGCAGATCCCCGGGGACACTCCTTTACGAGCAGTACTTC.

The gene calls are TRBV7-9 and TRBJ2-7, with 9 bases matching TRBD2. Germline assignment: CDR1 SEHNR and CDR2 FQNEAQ (reference sequence). The trim removed 8 bases at V and 3 bases at J, leaving 5 bases unmatched. This CDR3 region has 13 residues. Written as DNA, the CDR3 is TGTGCCAGCGAACATAGCGGGGGCTACGAGCAGTACTTC. Translation: CASEHSGGYEQYF.